This paragraph covers one T cell receptor beta chain sequence. Its antigen is as yet unknown. These data are taken from a study of OX40 agonist ivuxolimab in advanced cancers. Study at large: Every 2 weeks, patients received ivuxolimab intravenously, dosed at 0.01 to 10 mg/kg. The eligibility criteria allowed prior anti-PD-1, anti-PD-L1 or anti-CTLA-4 therapy, and 30% to 40% had some.

Regarding the study as a whole: The average count of expanded clones was higher among CD8+ T cells than among CD4+. There was clonal expansion of CD4+ and CD8+ blood T cells by week 6 at 0.1 to 3.0 mg/kg.

The data were produced by immunoSEQ multiplex PCR, yet TCRdb's version contains in-frame clones alone and is incomplete. Here the sample spans around 73,000 clones, 90% being singletons. Sequenced here: CD4+ or CD8+ T cells sorted from blood, sampled in a trial of the OX40 agonist ivuxolimab. The receptor was isolated from an adult with an advanced solid tumor such as melanoma, head and neck, liver or kidney cancer.

CDR3 DNA sequence: TGTGCCAGCAGCTTGACTAGCGGTGAGCAGTTCTTC. Amino acids: CASSLTSGEQFF. The genes are TRBV5-6 and TRBJ2-1; TRBD2 aligns across 8 bases. Germline loops: CDR1 SGHDT, CDR2 YYEEEE. CDR3 size: 12 residues. V lost 1 base to trimming and J lost 9 bases; unmatched junction nucleotides: 0. The variable domain in full, with the rest retrieved from reference TRBV5-6 and TRBJ2-1, is DAGVTQSPTHLIKTRGQQVTLRCSPKSGHDTVSWYQQALGQGPQFIFQYYEEEERQRGNFPDRFSGHQFPNYSSELNVNALLLGDSALYLCASSLTSGEQFFGPGTRLTVL.